The clone carrying this TCR beta chain has a count of ten or more. Its antigen is not known. Germline is not matched at one junction end, which may reflect a read error. This sample is drawn from a study of T cells in Graves' hyperthyroidism and ophthalmopathy. Whole-study results and caveats: Ophthalmopathy prediction by the model preceded onset by a median approximately 6.1 months.

Ophthalmopathy patients showed a Clinical Activity Score of at least 3, NOSPECS grade of at least 4 and duration under 3 months. Every diagnosis used clinical symptoms, serum thyroxine and TRAb, thyroid ultrasound and orbital computed tomography. Fresh peripheral blood, under 13 ml, was the source of the PBMCs. Amplified TCR beta CDR3 regions derived from RNA transcripts. RT-PCR in the first round (using the HTBI primer set) targeted the TCR CDR3. TCRdb re-analysed the multiplex PCR reads in MiXCR, keeping a single row per CDR3 protein. This table has about 380,000 distinct CDR3 sequences, roughly 14% appearing once. Germline CDR1 GTSNPN, CDR2 SVGIG (reference sequence). This CDR3 has 14 amino acids.

This chain links TRBV30 with TRBJ2-1; D unclear. This receptor was identified in a woman aged 25 to 39 with Graves' ophthalmopathy. Source material: blood. Here the CDR3 DNA reads TGTGCCTGGTCGATCGCAAGCTCCTACAATGAGCAGTCCTTC. Translating it yields CAWSIASSYNEQSF.